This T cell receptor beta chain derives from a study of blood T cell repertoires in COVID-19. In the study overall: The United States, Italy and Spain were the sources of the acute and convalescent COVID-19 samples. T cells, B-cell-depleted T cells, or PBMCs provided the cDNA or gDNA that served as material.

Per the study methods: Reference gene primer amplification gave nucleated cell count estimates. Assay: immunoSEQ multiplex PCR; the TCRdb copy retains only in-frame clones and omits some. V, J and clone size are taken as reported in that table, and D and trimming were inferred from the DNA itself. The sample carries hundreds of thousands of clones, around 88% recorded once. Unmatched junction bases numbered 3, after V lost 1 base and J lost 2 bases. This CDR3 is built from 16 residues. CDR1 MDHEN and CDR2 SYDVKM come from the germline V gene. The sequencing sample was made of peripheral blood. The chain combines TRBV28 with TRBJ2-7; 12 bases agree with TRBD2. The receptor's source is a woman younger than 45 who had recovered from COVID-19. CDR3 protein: CASSLSLAGGPYEQYF. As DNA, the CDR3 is TGTGCCAGCAGTTTATCCCTAGCGGGAGGGCCCTACGAGCAGTACTTC. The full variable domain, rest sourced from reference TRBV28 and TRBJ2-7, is DVKVTQSSRYLVKRTGEKVFLECVQDMDHENMFWYRQDPGLGLRLIYFSYDVKMKEKGDIPEGYSVSREKKERFSLILESASTNQTSMYLCASSLSLAGGPYEQYFGPGTRLTVT.